This record looks at one T cell receptor beta chain sequence and its context. This record comes from a study of blood T cell repertoires in COVID-19. For the study at large: COVID-19 samples from acute and convalescent phases originated in the United States, Italy and Spain.

Original analysis: Amplifying reference gene primers gave estimates of nucleated cell counts. Profiling relied on immunoSEQ multiplex PCR, and the TCRdb table lists in-frame clones only, not all of them. V, J and clone size reflect that table, while D and trimming were determined from the DNA. The table records approximately 46,000 clones, approximately 70% of them present only once. This TCR derives from a man at least 80 years old with acute or convalescent COVID-19. Input material: peripheral blood.

The CDR3 protein is CASSRFPRGHTYEQYF. The CDR3 DNA reads TGTGCCAGCAGTAGGTTCCCCCGCGGGCATACCTACGAGCAGTACTTC. V gene TRBV7-2 combines with J gene TRBJ2-7, with a weak D call TRBD2 (5 bases). The germline V gene has CDR1 SGHTA and CDR2 FQGNSA. This CDR3 region has 16 residues. Trimming removed 6 bases from V and 2 bases from J, with 20 bases in between.